The entry below gives a single T cell receptor (beta chain) sequence along with its context. Its target is unknown. This CDR3 has 15 amino acids. J gave up 7 bases and V 2 bases, and 7 bases lay outside the gene matches. This entry is derived from a study of CD8 T cells in ankylosing spondylitis. Findings and caveats of the study: Characteristic, it appeared, of ankylosing spondylitis blood was a TCR beta motif of eight highly homologous variants. Some of these motif variants have turned up before, in reports on reactive arthritis synovial fluid and blood.

Libraries for TCR beta were made by quantitative 5'-RACE with molecular barcodes. One entry per CDR3 protein results from TCRdb running MiXCR on the 5' RACE reads. The profile shows almost 250,000 distinct CDR3 sequences, roughly 32% of them singletons. The source of this sequence is a male donor with ankylosing spondylitis or in good health (not recorded which). The sample comprised blood, either unsorted or a sorted T cell fraction (not recorded which). The rearrangement links TRBV12-3 or TRBV12-4 to TRBJ2-5; TRBD2 matches 10 bases. The CDR3 region is CASSLLTSGEGTQYF. The DNA of the CDR3 is TGTGCCAGCAGTTTATTAACTAGCGGGGAGGGGACCCAGTACTTC.